These 22 T cell receptor beta chains were sequenced from one sample in a study of T cell repertoires in cytomegalovirus infection. Via MiXCR, TCRdb re-called the reads, giving one row per CDR3 protein. The sample carries approximately 990,000 distinct CDR3 sequences, approximately 31% recorded once. Their antigen targets remain unknown. The sequencing here drew on cultured CD8+ T cells from PBMCs, taken from culture after CMV antigen stimulation. These receptors were taken from a human donor in good health (CMV status not recorded). Some clones in this sample may be carry-over from other donors' samples.

The chain couples TRBV28 to TRBJ1-5; 9 nucleotides align to TRBD1. Per germline, CDR1 MDHEN and CDR2 SYDVKM. The CDR3 has 14 residues. V was pared by 4 bases and J by 8 bases, with 6 bases of the junction left unmatched. The DNA for the CDR3 is TGTGCCAGCAGTTCCTACAGGGGGCGTAAGCCCCAGCATTTT. This sequence encodes CASSSYRGRKPQHF.

In its sample, this clonotype was seen a few times. The rearrangement links TRBV18 to TRBJ1-1; D may be TRBD1 (6 bases). V dropped 2 bases and J dropped 4 bases, with 14 bases sitting between them. This CDR3 spans 15 amino acids. Germline assignment: CDR1 KGHSH and CDR2 LQKENI. This CDR3 is CASSPGGGQATEAFF. The CDR3 DNA sequence: TGTGCCAGCTCACCAGGCGGGGGGCAGGCCACTGAAGCTTTCTTT.

The rearrangement joins TRBV10-3 to TRBJ1-5; TRBD1 matches 7 bases. The length of the CDR3 is 17 residues. The germline gives CDR1 ENHRY, CDR2 SYGVKD. The ends lost 0 bases at V and 3 bases at J; junction bases unmatched: 8. In DNA form, the CDR3 reads TGTGCCATCAGTGAGTCGCTCGCGGGACAGCACAATCAGCCCCAGCATTTT. It specifies CAISESLAGQHNQPQHF.

This chain links TRBV29-1 with TRBJ2-7; D is perhaps TRBD1 or TRBD2 (5 bases each). Germline CDR1 SQVTM, CDR2 ANQGSEA. Between the trimmed V and J ends, which lost 3 bases and 1 base, there was a span of 10 bases. The CDR3 is 13 amino acids. The CDR3 region has the DNA TGCAGCGTTGAGGGGGAATTGTCCTACGAGCAGTACTTC. Translated: CSVEGELSYEQYF.

This clonotype was counted many times. The V and J genes are TRBV28 and TRBJ1-1; TRBD1 aligns across 10 bases. CDR1 is MDHEN, CDR2 SYDVKM, per germline. V was clipped by 4 bases and J by 0 bases; unmatched bases: 5. The CDR3 length is 16 residues. The chain's CDR3 is CASSSGTGEMNTEAFF. The CDR3 DNA reads as TGTGCCAGCAGTTCCGGGACAGGGGAAATGAACACTGAAGCTTTCTTT.

This clonotype was recorded a few times. The V call is TRBV12-5, the J call TRBJ1-2, with TRBD1 matching 7 bases. The V segment lost 7 bases and the J segment 4 bases; nucleotides outside the gene matches: 15. Germline V lookup: CDR1 LGHNT, CDR2 FRNRAP. This CDR3 is 16 amino acids long. The CDR3 region has the DNA TGTGCTAGTGCCGAATCTACCCAGGGGGGGACCTATGGCTACACCTTC. This encodes CASAESTQGGTYGYTF.

The chain carries TRBV27 and TRBJ2-1, with D possibly being TRBD1 or TRBD2 (5 bases each). CDR1 and CDR2 from the germline V gene are MNHEY and SMNVEV (reference sequence). CDR3 length: 15 residues. Trimming cost V 5 bases and J 5 bases, with 16 bases left between them. CDR3 protein: CASSLYWGPHNEQFF. CDR3 coding DNA: TGTGCCAGCAGTCTGTATTGGGGACCTCACAATGAGCAGTTCTTC.

This clonotype has a handful of counts. V gene TRBV7-9 combines with J gene TRBJ1-1; the D gene is possibly TRBD1 (6 bases). This CDR3 has 12 amino acids. Germline lookup yields CDR1 SEHNR and CDR2 FQNEAQ (reference sequence). Trimming pared 6 bases from V and 8 bases from J, leaving 13 bases between. The DNA for the CDR3 is TGTGCCAGCAGACCCGGACAGCCCGAAGCTTTCTTT. This gives the protein CASRPGQPEAFF.

This clonotype was detected only a few times. The CDR3 sequence: CASSLAGTGPSIWGYTF. CDR3 in DNA: TGTGCCAGCAGCTTAGCGGGGACAGGGCCCTCCATATGGGGCTACACCTTC. This chain links TRBV7-2 with TRBJ1-2, with 9 bases lining up with TRBD1. CDR3 length: 17 amino acids. Per germline, CDR1 SGHTA and CDR2 FQGNSA. After removal of 0 bases from V and 8 bases from J, the junction contained 13 bases not matched to a gene.

In this sample, this clonotype turned up many times. This rearrangement joins TRBV28 to TRBJ2-1; 10 bases map to TRBD2. J lost 0 bases, V lost 7 bases, and 6 bases had no gene match. The germline V gene encodes CDR1 MDHEN and CDR2 SYDVKM. The length of the CDR3 is 16 residues. Here the CDR3 DNA reads TGTGCCAGCACCCTTAGCGGGGGGCTCTCCTACAATGAGCAGTTCTTC. It codes for CASTLSGGLSYNEQFF.

The V and J genes are TRBV12-5 and TRBJ1-1; D not resolved. This CDR3 has 16 amino acids. V shed 3 bases and J shed 4 bases, with 18 bases lying between them. CDR1 is LGHNT, CDR2 FRNRAP, per germline. CDR3 DNA sequence: TGTGCTAGTGGTTTCCGCCCTGCAGAACTGCCCACTGAAGCTTTCTTT. Amino acids: CASGFRPAELPTEAFF.

This clonotype has a handful of counts. The CDR3 nucleotides read TGTGCCAGCAGCATCCTGGGACAGGGAGCCAATGAGCAGTTCTTC. This encodes CASSILGQGANEQFF. This chain links TRBV7-2 with TRBJ2-1; TRBD1 aligns across 9 bases. The junction had 8 bases not matched to a gene; V was cut back by 5 bases and J by 6 bases. CDR1 is SGHTA and CDR2 is FQGNSA in the germline V gene. The length of the CDR3 is 15 residues.

This clonotype came up a few times. One junction end does not reproduce the germline sequence, and a read error may be involved. The genes are TRBV7-7 and TRBJ2-1; D unresolved. Looked up from germline, CDR1 is SSHAT and CDR2 is FNYEAQ (reference sequence). The CDR3 loop spans 13 amino acids. The CDR3 DNA is TGTGCTAGCAGCTTAGTTGTTGGTGATGAGCAGTTCTTC. As protein: CASSLVVGDEQFF.

CDR3 region: CATQPPGRDTIYF. The DNA for the CDR3 is TGTGCCACCCAGCCTCCAGGGAGGGACACCATATATTTT. V gene TRBV7-9 combines with J gene TRBJ1-3, with a weak D call TRBD1 (5 bases). CDR1 and CDR2 (germline): SEHNR, FQNEAQ (reference sequence). CDR3 length: 13 residues. The ends were cut back, 10 bases at V and 8 bases at J, with 18 bases in the middle.

The CDR3, as DNA: TGTGCCAGCAGCCACCCCCAATTTCCCTACGAGCAGTACGTC. It specifies CASSHPQFPYEQYV. V gene TRBV7-9 combines with J gene TRBJ2-7; D unclear. With 5 bases removed from V and 2 bases from J, the gap between germline ends came to 13 bases. From germline, CDR1 is SEHNR and CDR2 FQNEAQ (reference sequence). This CDR3 region has 14 residues.

The chain joins TRBV20-1 to TRBJ1-1; no firm D call. The germline V gene encodes CDR1 DFQATT and CDR2 SNEGSKA (reference sequence). The V and J ends lost 6 bases and 3 bases respectively, with 8 bases between them. The CDR3 length is 11 residues. The CDR3 region is CSAKSYTEAFF. The DNA of the CDR3 is TGCAGTGCCAAGAGTTACACTGAAGCTTTCTTT.

The chain combines TRBV4-3 with TRBJ2-5, with unresolved D. The CDR3 loop spans 13 amino acids. With 0 bases removed from V and 3 bases from J, the gap between germline ends came to 5 bases. Germline CDR1 LGHNA, CDR2 YSLEER. In nucleotides, the CDR3 is TGCGCCAGCAGCCAAGAGCGGAAAGAGACCCAGTACTTC. Translated: CASSQERKETQYF.

V and J are TRBV11-2 and TRBJ2-1; 8 bases line up with TRBD1. V was clipped by 1 base and J by 0 bases; unmatched bases: 5. The CDR3 spans 17 residues. Germline V CDR1 and CDR2: SGHAT, FQNNGV. CDR3: CASSLGRQGSSYNEQFF. As DNA, the CDR3 is TGTGCCAGCAGCTTAGGGAGACAGGGGAGCTCCTACAATGAGCAGTTCTTC.

The chain carries TRBV27 and TRBJ1-2; TRBD1 is a possible D gene (5 bases). Germline V gene sequence: CDR1 MNHEY, CDR2 SMNVEV (reference sequence). Between the trimmed V and J ends, which lost 5 bases and 6 bases, there was a span of 13 bases. The CDR3 runs to 13 residues. The CDR3 here is CASSPLGLHGYTF. The DNA for the CDR3 is TGTGCCAGCAGTCCGTTGGGGCTTCATGGCTACACCTTC.

Of note for this clonotype: The junction and the germline gene differ at one end; a read error may be behind it. The chain carries TRBV7-6 and TRBJ2-1, with 13 nucleotides matching TRBD2. Germline V gene sequence: CDR1 SGHVS, CDR2 FNYEAQ. The CDR3 contains 21 residues. CDR3 nucleotides: TGTGCCGGCAGCTTTCTAGCCGGGACTAGCGGGGTGGATGGGTCCTACAATGAGCAGTTCTTC. Translation: CAGSFLAGTSGVDGSYNEQFF.

This clonotype was observed a handful of times. The chain has TRBV7-9 and TRBJ2-2; TRBD1 matches 12 bases. Germline V CDR1 and CDR2: SEHNR, FQNEAQ (reference sequence). Trimming cost V 0 bases and J 0 bases; bases outside gene matches: 2. This CDR3 spans 18 amino acids. This chain's CDR3 is CASSLAGTGGSNTGELFF. CDR3 sequence (DNA): TGTGCCAGCAGCTTAGCCGGGACAGGGGGCTCGAACACCGGGGAGCTGTTTTTT.

This clonotype was counted only a few times. The J gene is TRBJ2-3, the V gene TRBV3-1, with D possibly being TRBD2 (6 bases). With 4 bases removed from V and 0 bases from J, the gap between germline ends came to 14 bases. The CDR3 loop spans 16 amino acids. Germline CDR1 and CDR2: LGHDT and YNNKEL (reference sequence). DNA of the CDR3: TGTGCCAGCAGCCGCCCCACCGGGACTAGCACAGATACGCAGTATTTT. Its translation is CASSRPTGTSTDTQYF.